The 8 T cell receptor beta chains below come from one sample, sequenced in a study of CD4 T cells in relation to SARS-CoV-2 and coronaviruses. No antigen has been identified for these receptors. CD4+ T cells from unexposed donors were obtained before the COVID-19 pandemic (2011-2018). CD4+ T cells were isolated from the cells after 10 days of culture. The repertoire was sequenced with immunoSEQ multiplex PCR; TCRdb's copy has only in-frame clones and lacks some. The sample lists roughly 18,000 clones; around 73% were seen once. Sequenced sample: CD4+ T cells from PBMCs, cultured in vitro. The origin of the receptors is a human donor in good health.

The V and J genes are TRBV5-4 and TRBJ2-2, with TRBD1 matching 9 bases. V lost 4 bases to trimming and J lost 10 bases; unmatched junction nucleotides: 5. Germline V CDR1 and CDR2: SGHNT, YYREEE (reference sequence). The CDR3 has 13 residues. The CDR3 is CASSPTGGQELFF. As DNA, the CDR3 is TGTGCCAGCAGCCCGACAGGGGGACAGGAGCTGTTTTTT.

The V call is TRBV5-6, the J call TRBJ2-7; D ambiguous. The germline CDR1 and CDR2 sequences are SGHDT and YYEEEE. The CDR3 extends over 13 amino acids. The V gene lost 4 bases and the J gene lost 3 bases, with 11 bases spanning the gap. This CDR3 is CASSMVRLYEQYF. CDR3 nucleotides: TGTGCCAGCAGCATGGTTCGACTCTACGAGCAGTACTTC. Looking up the rest from reference TRBV5-6 and TRBJ2-7 gives the full variable domain: DAGVTQSPTHLIKTRGQQVTLRCSPKSGHDTVSWYQQALGQGPQFIFQYYEEEERQRGNFPDRFSGHQFPNYSSELNVNALLLGDSALYLCASSMVRLYEQYFGPGTRLTVT.

The CDR3 DNA reads as TGTGCCAGCAGCTTAGCGGGGGCAGGCGATGGCTACACCTTC. Translated, it gives CASSLAGAGDGYTF. The chain is built from TRBV7-9 and TRBJ1-2; D may be TRBD1 (6 bases). This CDR3 contains 14 residues. Germline lookup yields CDR1 SEHNR and CDR2 FQNEAQ (reference sequence). V lost 0 bases and J 6 bases, leaving 11 bases between the germline ends.

J is TRBJ1-1 and V is TRBV9; D is possibly TRBD1 (6 bases). The CDR3 length is 14 residues. With 5 bases removed from V and 6 bases from J, the gap between germline ends came to 17 bases. Germline-derived CDR1 and CDR2 are SGDLS and YYNGEE. CDR3 loop: CASSALTQGSEAFF. Here the CDR3 DNA reads TGTGCCAGCAGTGCCCTCACACAGGGATCTGAAGCTTTCTTT.

V and J are TRBV10-1 and TRBJ2-1; a weak D match, TRBD2 (6 bases). Trimming removed 0 bases at V and 4 bases at J, with 13 bases between. Per germline, CDR1 WNHNN and CDR2 SYGVQD (reference sequence). CDR3 length: 16 amino acids. The CDR3 DNA reads as TGCGCCAGCAGTGAGTCCGGCGGGGCTACTTACAATGAGCAGTTCTTC. Translated: CASSESGGATYNEQFF.

This chain uses TRBV18 with TRBJ2-1, with TRBD2 identical over 11 bases. Germline V CDR1 and CDR2: KGHSH, LQKENI. The length of the CDR3 is 15 residues. V lost 4 bases to trimming and J lost 7 bases; unmatched junction nucleotides: 6. The CDR3 is CASSRGTSGSNEQFF. CDR3 bases: TGTGCCAGCTCACGGGGAACTAGCGGGAGTAATGAGCAGTTCTTC.

This chain joins TRBV9 and TRBJ2-3; D not resolved. Looked up from germline, CDR1 is SGDLS and CDR2 is YYNGEE. V was pared by 0 bases and J by 5 bases, with 4 bases between. The CDR3 length is 12 residues. CDR3 nucleotide sequence: TGTGCCAGCAGCGTAGCGATAGATACGCAGTATTTT. It encodes CASSVAIDTQYF. Combining the CDR3 with reference TRBV9 and TRBJ2-3 gives the whole variable domain DSGVTQTPKHLITATGQRVTLRCSPRSGDLSVYWYQQSLDQGLQFLIQYYNGEERAKGNILERFSAQQFPDLHSELNLSSLELGDSALYFCASSVAIDTQYFGPGTRLTVL.

The chain combines TRBV7-8 with TRBJ2-1; 9 bases match TRBD2. Per germline, CDR1 SGHVS and CDR2 FQNEAQ. This CDR3 region has 16 residues. After removal of 5 bases from V and 2 bases from J, the junction contained 7 bases not matched to a gene. CDR3 nucleotide sequence: TGTGCCAGCAGCCCCGGACAGCGGGAGGCCTACAATGAGCAGTTCTTC. Its translation: CASSPGQREAYNEQFF.